One sample yielded the 9 T cell receptor beta chains listed below, sequenced in a study of naive and memory T cell subsets. Findings and limits, study-wide: Especially in CD8 cells, naive repertoires contained a few larger clonotypes, possibly CD45RA-re-expressing memory cells.

No antigens are known for them. The beta constant-region primer was an equimolar mix of two oligonucleotides covering TRBC1 and TRBC2. Ligated cDNA was amplified by four rounds of PCR with nested alpha and beta constant-region primers and SP2. TCRdb itself ran the UMI-ligation and nested PCR reads through MiXCR, one entry per CDR3 protein. The sample records 150,000 or so distinct CDR3 sequences, roughly 20% being singletons. Sequencing was performed on naive CD4+ T cells from blood. The source is a human donor in good health.

This clonotype turned up a few times. CDR3: CASSWTRDGNQPQHF. The CDR3 bases are TGCGCCAGCAGCTGGACCCGGGACGGCAATCAGCCCCAGCATTTT. The rearrangement joins TRBV4-1 to TRBJ1-5, with D maybe TRBD1 (5 bases). Trimming took off 5 bases at V and 2 bases at J, with 13 bases between the two ends. Germline CDR1 and CDR2: MGHRA and YSYEKL. The CDR3 extends over 15 amino acids.

Many counts were recorded for this clonotype. J is TRBJ1-1 and V is TRBV27; D is undetermined. The CDR3 covers 15 residues. The V gene lost 8 bases and the J gene lost 2 bases, with 18 bases spanning the gap. Germline CDR1 MNHEY, CDR2 SMNVEV (reference sequence). CDR3: CASWFLGRRNTEAFF. The CDR3 region has the DNA TGTGCCAGCTGGTTTTTAGGCAGACGAAACACTGAAGCTTTCTTT.

Ten or more counts support this clonotype. The rearrangement uses TRBV18 and TRBJ2-3; 9 bases fit TRBD1. This CDR3 comprises 17 residues. Germline V gives CDR1 KGHSH, CDR2 LQKENI. V was pared by 1 base and J by 4 bases, with 9 bases of the junction left unmatched. The CDR3 loop reads CASSPLRTGERPDTQYF. The DNA of the CDR3 is TGTGCCAGCTCACCACTAAGGACAGGGGAGCGTCCAGATACGCAGTATTTT.

There are a few counts of this clonotype. The genes are TRBV21-1 and TRBJ2-4. TRBV21-1 is described as a pseudogene. This CDR3 contains 15 residues. This CDR3 is CASSKFRLAKNIQYF. The CDR3 coding sequence is TGTGCCAGCAGCAAATTCAGACTAGCCAAAAACATTCAGTACTTC.

This clonotype was picked up a small number of times. The genes are TRBV27 and TRBJ2-3; either TRBD1 or TRBD2 may supply D (5 bases each). In germline, CDR1 is MNHEY, CDR2 SMNVEV (reference sequence). The CDR3 covers 15 residues. V gave up 7 bases and J gave up 4 bases, with 18 bases separating them. In DNA, the CDR3 is TGTGCCAGCACCCCCGGGACCTTTCTACCAGATACGCAGTATTTT. It translates to CASTPGTFLPDTQYF.

This clonotype was recorded many times. The chain has TRBV12-3 or TRBV12-4 and TRBJ2-3; D is undetermined. The V gene lost 3 bases and the J gene lost 1 base, with 11 bases spanning the gap. CDR3 length: 15 amino acids. The CDR3: CASSFLAGGTDTQYF. The CDR3 region has the DNA TGTGCCAGCAGTTTCCTGGCAGGTGGCACAGATACGCAGTATTTT.

The genes are TRBV28 and TRBJ2-3, with D perhaps matching TRBD2 (5 bases). The germline V gene has CDR1 MDHEN and CDR2 SYDVKM. The CDR3 spans 15 residues. V lost 6 bases to trimming and J lost 0 bases, with 13 bases between them. The CDR3 nucleotides read TGTGCCAGCAGCTCCTTAGCGCTAAGCACAGATACGCAGTATTTT. It codes for CASSSLALSTDTQYF.

Note on this clonotype: A much more abundant neighbour one base away suggests this may be a read error. The chain joins TRBV3-1 to TRBJ2-2; tentative D call: TRBD1 (7 bases). Looked up from germline, CDR1 is LGHDT and CDR2 is YNNKEL (reference sequence). The CDR3 sequence is 17 residues long. The CDR3 nucleotides are TGTGCCAGCAGCCCCTGGCGGGGCAGGGGGTGGACCGGGGAGATGTTTTTT. It encodes CASSPWRGRGWTGEMFF.

The V call is TRBV6-6, the J call TRBJ2-6, with D uncertain. Germline CDR1 MNHNY, CDR2 SVGAGI (reference sequence). Trimming left V 7 bases short and J 3 bases short, with 4 bases between. The CDR3 is 12 residues long. The CDR3: CASTRGANVLTF. The CDR3 DNA reads as TGTGCCAGCACCCGTGGGGCCAACGTCCTGACTTTC.